This T cell receptor (beta chain) comes out of a study of OX40 agonist ivuxolimab in advanced cancers. Assay: immunoSEQ multiplex PCR; the TCRdb copy retains only in-frame clones and omits some. Seen here are tens of thousands of clones, 65% to 90% observed once, and the top ten hold 1.4%. This CDR3 spans 16 amino acids. Germline V gene sequence: CDR1 SGHRS, CDR2 YFSETQ. Losses at the gene ends were 4 bases for V and 4 bases for J; bases not matched to a gene: 9. The sequenced sample was CD4+ or CD8+ T cells sorted from blood, obtained in a trial of the OX40 agonist ivuxolimab. This receptor was taken from an adult with an advanced solid tumor such as melanoma, head and neck, liver or kidney cancer. The V call is TRBV5-1, the J call TRBJ2-7, with 12 bases lining up with TRBD2. This CDR3 is CASSPAGLAGGYEQYF. Written as DNA, the CDR3 is TGCGCCAGCAGCCCGGCGGGGCTAGCGGGGGGGTACGAGCAGTACTTC.